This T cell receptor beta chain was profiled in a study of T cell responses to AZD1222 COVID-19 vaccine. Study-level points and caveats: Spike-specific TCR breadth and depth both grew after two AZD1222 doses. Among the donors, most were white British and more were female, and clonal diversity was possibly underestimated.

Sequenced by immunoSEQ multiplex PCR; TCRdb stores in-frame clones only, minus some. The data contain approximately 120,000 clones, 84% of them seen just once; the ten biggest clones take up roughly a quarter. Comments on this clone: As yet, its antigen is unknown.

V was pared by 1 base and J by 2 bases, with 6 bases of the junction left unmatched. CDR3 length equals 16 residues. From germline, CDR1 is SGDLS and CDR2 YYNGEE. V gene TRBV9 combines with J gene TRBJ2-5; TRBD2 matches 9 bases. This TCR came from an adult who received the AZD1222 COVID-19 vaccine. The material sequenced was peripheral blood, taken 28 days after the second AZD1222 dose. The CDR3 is CASSVSSGGLQETQYF. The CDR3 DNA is TGTGCCAGCAGCGTAAGTAGCGGGGGCCTGCAAGAGACCCAGTACTTC.